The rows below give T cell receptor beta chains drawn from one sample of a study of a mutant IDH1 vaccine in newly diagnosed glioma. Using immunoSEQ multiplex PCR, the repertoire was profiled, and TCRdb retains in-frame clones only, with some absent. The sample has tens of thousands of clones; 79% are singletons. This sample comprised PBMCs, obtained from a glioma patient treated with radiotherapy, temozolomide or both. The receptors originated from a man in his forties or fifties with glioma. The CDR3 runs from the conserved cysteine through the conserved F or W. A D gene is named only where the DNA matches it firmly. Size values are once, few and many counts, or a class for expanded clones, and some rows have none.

TGTGCCACCAGCAGAGACCCGGGTAGCAATCAGCCCCAGCATTTT CATSRDPGSNQPQHF . TRBJ1-5 TRBV15 15 few
TGTGCCAGCAGCCAGCGAGGAGCTAGCAATCAGCCCCAGCATTTT CASSQRGASNQPQHF . TRBJ1-5 TRBV7-2 15 .
TGTGCCAGCAGCTCCCAGGGGGATTCACCCCTCCACTTT CASSSQGDSPLHF TRBD1 TRBJ1-6 TRBV7-9 13 .
TGTGCCAGCAGTTTACTTGACAATGAGCAGTTCTTC CASSLLDNEQFF . TRBJ2-1 TRBV6-6 12 .
TGTGCCAGCAGTTTAACCAACAGGGCACTCCACGAGCAGTACTTC CASSLTNRALHEQYF . TRBJ2-7 TRBV27 15 .
TGTGCCACCCCCTCGTCCCGACCGAGCCGTTACGGGGAGCTGTTTTTT CATPSSRPSRYGELFF . TRBJ2-2 TRBV2 16 .
TGTGCCAGTAGTATCCTTTCTGGCGCCGGGACAGGGGCTGGCTACACCTTC CASSILSGAGTGAGYTF TRBD1 TRBJ1-2 TRBV19 17 .
TGCGCCAGCAGCCAAGAGAAGGACACTGAAGCTTTCTTT CASSQEKDTEAFF . TRBJ1-1 TRBV4-1 13 .
TGTGCCAGCAGCCAAGAAGGGCCGGGACAGACATACACCGAGCAGTTCTTC CASSQEGPGQTYTEQFF TRBD1 TRBJ2-1 TRBV4-2 17 .
TGTGCCAGCAGCCTGTCGACAGGGATGGCTGGAAACACCATATATTTT CASSLSTGMAGNTIYF TRBD1 TRBJ1-3 TRBV7-2 16 .
TGTGCCAGCAGCTTCTGGGTACAGGGGGCGCGGGAAAAACTGTTTTTT CASSFWVQGAREKLFF TRBD1 TRBJ1-4 TRBV5-6 16 .
TGTGCCAGCAGCTTGTCTAGAGGGTTTGATGAAAAACTGTTTTTT CASSLSRGFDEKLFF . TRBJ1-4 TRBV7-9 15 few
TGTGCCAGCAGCGTCAGGGCCTTGAACACTGAAGCTTTCTTT CASSVRALNTEAFF . TRBJ1-1 TRBV9 14 .
TGTGCCAGCAGTGGGGATAACTATGGCTACACCTTC CASSGDNYGYTF . TRBJ1-2 TRBV7-3 12 medium-sized
TGTGCCAGCTCATTTGACAGGGGAGACAATGAGCAGTTCTTC CASSFDRGDNEQFF TRBD1 TRBJ2-1 TRBV18 14 .
TGCGCCAGCAGCCAAACCGGACAGGGAACTAATGAAAAACTGTTTTTT CASSQTGQGTNEKLFF TRBD1 TRBJ1-4 TRBV4-1 16 .
TGCGCCAGCAGCTGGCGTAAGCCAGACACTGAAGCTTTCTTT CASSWRKPDTEAFF . TRBJ1-1 TRBV5-1 14 .
TGCGCCAGCAGCTTGGGAGGGGGCCCAGAGACCCAGTACTTC CASSLGGGPETQYF TRBD1 TRBJ2-5 TRBV5-1 14 .
TGCGCCAGCAGCCAAGAGTTTTACACCGGGGAGCTGTTTTTT CASSQEFYTGELFF . TRBJ2-2 TRBV4-3 14 .
TGCAGCGTTGGGCCAAAGGGAGGGAGGGTCGAGAACACTGAAGCTTTCTTT CSVGPKGGRVENTEAFF . TRBJ1-1 TRBV29-1 17 .
TGTGCCATCAGTGAGGGAGAGCGAAGGAACATTCAGTACTTC CAISEGERRNIQYF . TRBJ2-4 TRBV10-3 14 few
TGTGCCAGCAGCGGGGGGGGATCCCAGCCCCAGCATTTT CASSGGGSQPQHF . TRBJ1-5 TRBV9 13 .
TGTGCCAGCAGTTTCCGGGACACGTGTGAAAAACTGTTTTTT CASSFRDTCEKLFF . TRBJ1-4 TRBV6-8 14 .
TGTGCCATCAGTGAGTCTGGGAGCGGGGGAGGGTACGAGCAGTACTTC CAISESGSGGGYEQYF TRBD2 TRBJ2-7 TRBV10-3 16 .
TGTGCCTGGCATACAGGGATATCTAATGAAAAACTGTTTTTT CAWHTGISNEKLFF . TRBJ1-4 TRBV30 14 .
TGTGCCAGCAGTGCCCACCCAGGTCCTGGCTACACCTTC CASSAHPGPGYTF . TRBJ1-2 TRBV25-1 13 .
TGTGCCAGCAAGGACAGGGTCAATCAGCCCCAGCATTTT CASKDRVNQPQHF TRBD1 TRBJ1-5 TRBV2 13 .
TGTGCCAGCAGCCCTACAGGGGTAGGCGAAAAACTGTTTTTT CASSPTGVGEKLFF TRBD1 TRBJ1-4 TRBV5-6 14 .
TGTGCCAGCTCACCAGATGGGGGGATAGGCAACACTGAAGCTTTCTTT CASSPDGGIGNTEAFF . TRBJ1-1 TRBV18 16 .
TGTGCCAGCAGTACGGCCTATGGCTACACCTTC CASSTAYGYTF . TRBJ1-2 TRBV6-1 11 .
TGTGCCAGCAGGCGGGCGGCTAATTCACCCCTCCACTTT CASRRAANSPLHF . TRBJ1-6 TRBV5-4 13 .
TGTGCCAGCAGCGTAGGGGGACAGACCACCGGGGAGCTGTTTTTT CASSVGGQTTGELFF TRBD1 TRBJ2-2 TRBV9 15 once
TGTGCCAGCAAGGACAGGGGCGAAGAGACCCAGTACTTC CASKDRGEETQYF TRBD1 TRBJ2-5 TRBV6-5 13 .
TGTGCCTGGAAAGGCCACCCGCCCTCCTACGAGCAGTACTTC CAWKGHPPSYEQYF . TRBJ2-7 TRBV30 14 .
TGTGCCAGCACGGGATTGAACACCGGGGAGCTGTTTTTT CASTGLNTGELFF . TRBJ2-2 TRBV6-1 13 .
TGTGCCAGCAGTTACATGGGGGGCGGAACAGATACGCAGTATTTT CASSYMGGGTDTQYF . TRBJ2-3 TRBV6-6 15 .
TGTGCCTGGACCTTGGACGGTCTTCGGGGCACTGAAGCTTTCTTT CAWTLDGLRGTEAFF . TRBJ1-1 TRBV30 15 .
TGTGCCAGCAGCTTAGGGGACAGCGGGGGAAACACCATATATTTT CASSLGDSGGNTIYF TRBD1 TRBJ1-3 TRBV7-2 15 once
TGTGCCAGCAGCCCTACCGGGACAGGGTCCTACGAGCAGTACTTC CASSPTGTGSYEQYF TRBD1 TRBJ2-7 TRBV5-4 15 .
TGTGCCAGCAGCTTAGGGAGGGGGGGCCTTTATTTGGAGACCCAGTACTTC CASSLGRGGLYLETQYF . TRBJ2-5 TRBV5-6 17 .
TGTGCCAGCAGCCTGAGGACAGGGGGCGGGTCAGATACGCAGTATTTT CASSLRTGGGSDTQYF TRBD1 TRBJ2-3 TRBV5-4 16 once
TGTGCCAGCAGCGCGACTAGGAGCTCCTACAATGAGCAGTTCTTC CASSATRSSYNEQFF . TRBJ2-1 TRBV9 15 .
TGTGCCAGCAGCGCGGGCCTCAACACTGAAGCTTTCTTT CASSAGLNTEAFF . TRBJ1-1 TRBV9 13 .
TGTGCCAGCAAATCGGACAGGGGGGTCGGGGAGCTGTTTTTT CASKSDRGVGELFF TRBD1 TRBJ2-2 TRBV2 14 .
TGCGCCAGCAGCGACGGACAGGGGAGGGCCGGGGAGCTGTTTTTT CASSDGQGRAGELFF TRBD1 TRBJ2-2 TRBV5-1 15 .
TGTGCCAGCAGTGACCCCGGACAGGGTGTCACTGAAGCTTTCTTT CASSDPGQGVTEAFF TRBD1 TRBJ1-1 TRBV6-4 15 once
TGTGCCAGCAGTGACATCCAGGGGCCCTTGAACACTGAAGCTTTCTTT CASSDIQGPLNTEAFF . TRBJ1-1 TRBV25-1 16 .
TGTGCCAGCAGCAAAAGGGGAGAGACAGGTGAGGATCAGCCCCAGCATTTT CASSKRGETGEDQPQHF . TRBJ1-5 TRBV21-1 17 .
TGTGCCAGCAGCCCGGGGACATCGGGAGCCCAGCCCCAGCATTTT CASSPGTSGAQPQHF . TRBJ1-5 TRBV7-9 15 few
TGTGCCCGGGAGGGGTCTGGCTCTGGAAACACCATATATTTT CAREGSGSGNTIYF . TRBJ1-3 TRBV27 14 .
TGTGCCAGCAGCTTATATGGTTCGGACCGGCCGGGCTACACCTTC CASSLYGSDRPGYTF . TRBJ1-2 TRBV13 15 .
TGTGCCACCAGCATTAGCGTGAGCTCCTACAATGAGCAGTTCTTC CATSISVSSYNEQFF . TRBJ2-1 TRBV15 15 .
TGTGCCAGCGGGGGGGGTCTCACAGATACGCAGTATTTT CASGGGLTDTQYF TRBD2 TRBJ2-3 TRBV6-5 13 once